This T cell receptor (beta chain) derives from a study of cytomegalovirus exposure and HLA in healthy donors (dated by TCRdb to about 2017). In the study overall: An earlier analysis of 550 to 700 of the donors reported 250 to 300 Gb of sequence data and roughly 100 million unique TCR beta sequences from roughly 200 million T cells. Approximately 300 gigabases of sequencing data and around 90 million unique TCR sequences made up an early release that covered several hundred HLA-typed donors. Alongside the repertoire data, information on donor age, sex, ethnicity and CMV serostatus was compiled. Of the roughly 410 genotyped donors, 70% to 90% were placed in the genetic ancestry cluster associated with self-reported Caucasian donors. Every discovery cohort repertoire had been produced on one sequencing platform. The number of typed donors differed by locus: about 629-630 for A, B, C, DRB1 and DQB1; 500 to 550 for DQA1; 606 for DPA1; and some 450 for DPB1. A later genetic analysis used genome-wide SNP genotypes for 398 of the 666 donors, treating that subset as a discovery cohort. A later analysis re-examined previously published TCR beta repertoires from about 700 donors and added high-resolution HLA genotyping to investigate patterns of TCR occurrence. In addition to the first cohort of about 650 subjects, a separate validation cohort of approximately 110 different subjects was used. Class I and class II HLA loci were covered by the typing at four-digit resolution. To predict cytomegalovirus infection status, the study combined high-throughput TCR immunosequencing, statistical association of individual TCRs with disease status, and machine learning. To decide whether each TCR beta V gene segment behaved as functional or pseudogenic, an earlier analysis of some 600 of the donors relied on high-throughput TCR beta sequencing. The study profiled the T cell repertoires of hundreds of subjects by immunosequencing and related them to cytomegalovirus serostatus. Among 398 genotyped donors of the cohort, an average of around 220,000 unique TCR beta nucleotide sequences was sequenced per donor, of which about 19% were non-productive. Rather than using new phenotypic data, the later analysis identified candidate immune exposures from TCR beta sequences and from how often those sequences occurred across donors. Several DR-DQ haplotypes were treated as single units for association and clustering because of strong linkage in the cohort. The aim of the study was to test whether cataloging public T cell receptors could identify signatures of past pathogen exposure. General findings and caveats noted by the study authors: V-gene and J-gene trimming of TCR beta chains was associated with a missense DCLRE1C variant in a later genetic analysis, and the association was replicated in an independent cohort. Compared with equally common non-associated chains, HLA-associated TCR beta chains in a later analysis were more clonally expanded and had lower generation probabilities. A later analysis reported that several top co-occurrence clusters appeared linked to parvovirus B19, influenza, CMV and Epstein-Barr virus. CMV serostatus was the only immune exposure information available for the cohort. Correlated functional status among segregating V segments might reflect linkage disequilibrium, but an unknown experimental factor could not be ruled out. Because HLA typing was unavailable for some donors at each locus, only the typed subset was used in association tests. Because the 87-base-pair reads could not distinguish some IMGT-functional V segments, including TRBV6-2 and TRBV6-3, those segments were excluded. The authors suggested that the approach could potentially be generalized to other disease states and immunological phenotypes. A group of highly shared sequence variants was considered likely to be a technical artifact of the sequencing pipeline. Across donors, most TCR sequences were observed very rarely, whereas some public TCRs were present in many individuals. In an earlier analysis of approximately 590 of the donors, most TCR beta V segments were observed in productive rearrangements about 90% or about 30% of the time, broadly matching IMGT annotations. In a later analysis, TCR association rates were found to vary across HLA loci, with the most associated TCRs seen for DRB1 alleles and the fewest for HLA-C alleles. Because counts were too low, more than 15 rarely observed V segments, including chromosome 9 orphons, were excluded from the earlier analysis of 587 of the donors. Compared with the roughly 700-donor mean, donors in an Asian-associated ancestry cluster had fewer N-insertions in productive TCRs, according to a later genetic analysis. Presence/absence analyses assumed roughly uniform sequencing depth across donors, an assumption that may not hold. A later analysis associated 17,000 or so TCR beta sequences with specific HLA alleles at a false discovery rate of 0.05. In vitro tests confirmed that a few of the cytomegalovirus-associated TCR beta chains recognize cytomegalovirus antigens. This cohort had only TCR beta chains sequenced, and the lack of alpha or paired-chain data limited which features could be detected. A further reported finding was that TCR beta sequences accurately predicted the HLA-A and HLA-B alleles for most subjects in the first cohort. The classifier was reported to diagnose cytomegalovirus status with high specificity and sensitivity in both the original cohort and the validation cohort. The study listed 164 TCR beta chains as associated with cytomegalovirus. In a later analysis, most CMV-associated TCR beta chains were found to appear HLA-restricted, with HLA associations seemingly driven largely by CMV exposure. Assigning TCR associations to individual alleles was difficult when HLA alleles, especially DR and DQ, strongly co-occurred.

In regard to this clone: Its antigen is not yet known. No much larger clone exists at a distance of one base, and base qualities are not known.

V loses 2 bases at its end and J loses 8 bases; junction bases beyond the gene matches: 5. The CDR3 runs 14 residues from the cysteine to the phenylalanine. Just the 42-base CDR3 DNA is kept, in frame starting at base 1. The CDR1 and CDR2 encoded by the germline V gene are SGHTA and FQGNSA. Libraries were made using the immunoSEQ multiplex PCR assay. For the multiplex PCR, a mixture combining 60 forward primers for TCR Vbeta segments and 13 reverse primers for TCR Jbeta segments was used. The CDR3 region of rearranged TCR beta genes was amplified from genomic DNA with a multiplex PCR assay. Amplified TCR beta libraries were sequenced as 87-base-pair reads on the Illumina HiSeq System. The original pipeline was this. In a later analysis, tens of millions of unique TCR beta chains were counted across the roughly 670 repertoires, and around 11 million of these chains were shared by at least two donors. Raw reads were error-corrected and collapsed into unique sequences with a nearest-neighbor algorithm that merged closely related sequences to remove PCR and sequencing errors. Alignment of CDR3 sequences to IMGT reference sequences was used to assign V, D and J gene segments. For a sequence to be retained, at least a six-nucleotide match to both a V gene segment and a J gene segment was required. Rearrangements were called productive when the CDR3 lacked stop codons and stayed in frame with V and J; all others were non-productive. CDR3 was defined according to IMGT convention as the region running from the second conserved V-encoded cysteine to the conserved J-encoded phenylalanine. Sequences without an unambiguous match to a single V gene segment were excluded from the earlier analysis of 450 to 650 of the donors. An earlier analysis of under 750 of the donors called V segments functional above 56.7% productive rearrangements and segregating when the between-donor standard deviation exceeded 5%. A statistical classification framework was built for diagnosing cytomegalovirus status from the catalog of TCR beta chain sequences. V and J gene assignment, in a later analysis, came from comparing TCR nucleotide sequences with IMGT/GENE-DB human TR gene sequences. A later analysis assigned CDR3 sequences and most-parsimonious VDJ recombination scenarios with the TCRdist pipeline. In a later analysis, each TCR beta chain was defined by its CDR3 amino acid sequence together with its V-gene family, and reads without a unique V-gene family were excluded. A later analysis removed 550 to 700 highly shared, low-generation-probability nucleotide sequences to deal with suspected cross-contamination and a sequencing artifact. In a later analysis, a clonal expansion index for each public chain was calculated from normalized within-repertoire ranks of inferred template counts. A later analysis computed generation probabilities with a VDJ recombination model fitted to out-of-frame rearrangements, and checked the results against IGoR. A later analysis scored TCR-TCR, TCR-HLA and TCR-CMV co-occurrence with hypergeometric tests, applying a repertoire-size bias correction to TCR pairs. False discovery rates were estimated in a later analysis by permuting HLA or CMV assignments 20 times. A later analysis grouped co-occurring TCRs with DBSCAN, adding TCRdist sequence similarity when clustering within HLA-allele-positive subsets. Co-occurrence clustering excluded repertoires with fewer than 30,000 or more than 120,000 public chains, plus five with anomalous nucleotide sharing. TCRdb provides this immuneACCESS table in a form limited to in-frame rearrangements. Some clones are lacking; in checked studies, under half of them reflect an unresolved V gene, and why the rest are absent is not known. V and J calls and clone size are as listed in that table; D and trimming were resolved from the DNA. The sample records some 91,000 clones, around 73% of which are singletons. The ten largest make up more than 0.6% of the sample.

The cohort was made up of roughly 670 healthy bone marrow donors. Cohort members were all nominally healthy when sampled, although unrecorded immune exposures were likely present. The donor tested CMV seronegative and was one of the 352 seronegative cohort members. A peripheral blood sample was provided by each donor, and peripheral blood mononuclear cells were used for TCR beta sequencing. The Qiagen DNeasy Blood Extraction Kit was used to extract genomic DNA from the blood cell samples. The receptor was isolated from a woman aged 55-69 years in good health and CMV-seronegative. The chain links TRBV7-2 with TRBJ2-1; TRBD2 lines up with 8 middle nucleotides. Sequencing was carried out using PBMCs. The base sequence is TGTGCCAGCAGCTTAACTAGCGGTCGTTATGAGCAGTTCTTC. This yields the protein CASSLTSGRYEQFF. Reference TRBV7-2 and TRBJ2-1 genes cover what lies past the CDR3, so the full variable domain is GAGVSQSPSNKVTEKGKDVELRCDPISGHTALYWYRQSLGQGLEFLIYFQGNSAPDKSGLPSDRFSAERTGGSVSTLTIQRTQQEDSAVYLCASSLTSGRYEQFFGPGTRLTVL.